These T cell receptor beta chains were read from a single sample in a study of PD-1 blockade in classical Hodgkin lymphoma. This table comes from immunoSEQ multiplex PCR, and its TCRdb copy is limited to in-frame clones, with some not included. In the table there are about 33,000 clones, around three quarters of which are singletons. Sequenced here: peripheral blood mononuclear cells (PBMCs), sampled before the fourth cycle of nivolumab. Receptors were obtained from a human donor with classical Hodgkin lymphoma. Both conserved end residues are part of each CDR3. A D gene is named only where the DNA matches it firmly. Clone size, where shown, is once, few, many, or a class for clones that have expanded.

>TRBJ1-1|-|TRBV6-5|-
TGTGCCAGCAGTTACTCGGGGGTAATGAACACTGAAGCTTTCTTT
CASSYSGVMNTEAFF
>TRBJ1-2|TRBD1|TRBV6-5|-
TGTGCCAGCAGTTACTTTGGACAGGGGGAAGGATTTGGCTACACCTTC
CASSYFGQGEGFGYTF
>TRBJ2-7|-|TRBV9|-
TGTGCCAGCAGCGCGCCGCCAGGGACCAGCTCCTACGAGCAGTACTTC
CASSAPPGTSSYEQYF
>TRBJ2-7|TRBD1|TRBV27|-
TGTGCCAGCAGTTCCGGACAGGGAATATCCTACGAGCAGTACTTC
CASSSGQGISYEQYF
>TRBJ2-7|-|TRBV19|few
TGTGCCACAGGGACAAGGTTCGACGAGCAGTACTTC
CATGTRFDEQYF
>TRBJ1-1|-|TRBV4-1|-
TGCGCCAGCAGCCTGATGTCGGGGGGTAACACTGAAGCTTTCTTT
CASSLMSGGNTEAFF
>TRBJ2-7|-|TRBV6-5|-
TGTGCCAGCAGCCCCCAGGAGGGGAGCTACGAGCAGTACTTC
CASSPQEGSYEQYF
>TRBJ2-7|-|TRBV9|-
TGTGCCAGCAGCGTAGGGGGCAGTCGGGAGCAGTACTTC
CASSVGGSREQYF
>TRBJ2-5|-|TRBV2|-
TGTGCCAGCAGTGATTCGACTAGTACCGAGACCCAGTACTTC
CASSDSTSTETQYF
>TRBJ2-1|-|TRBV27|-
TGTGCCAGCACCCGGCGGGAAAGGTCCTACAATGAGCAGTTCTTC
CASTRRERSYNEQFF
>TRBJ1-1|-|TRBV5-1|medium-sized
TGCGCCAGCAGCTTTGGGGTTATGGACACTGAAGCTTTCTTT
CASSFGVMDTEAFF
>TRBJ2-1|-|TRBV12-5|once
TGTGCTAGTGGTTTTGGATCCGGTAATGAGCAGTTCTTC
CASGFGSGNEQFF
>TRBJ2-7|-|TRBV19|-
TGTGCCAGTAGTATAATATCGGCAGGTCCATACGAGCAGTACTTC
CASSIISAGPYEQYF
>TRBJ2-7|-|TRBV19|-
TGTGCCAGTAGTGCCTTAAGTGGGATTAACTACGAGCAGTACTTC
CASSALSGINYEQYF
>TRBJ2-1|TRBD2|TRBV11-3|-
TGTGCCAGCAGCTCGGGGGGGACGAGTCCGGGTGAGCAGTTCTTC
CASSSGGTSPGEQFF
>TRBJ2-7|-|TRBV20-1|-
TGCAGTGCTAGCAGGGAAAACGAGCAGTACTTC
CSASRENEQYF
>TRBJ2-7|-|TRBV7-9|few
TGTGCCAGCAGCCCCCCTTGGGGGGACAAGCAGTACTTC
CASSPPWGDKQYF
>TRBJ2-3|-|TRBV21-1|-
TGTGCCAGCAGCAATCAGGGGGTTCTCAGGGACCTCGGGGATACGCAGTATTTT
CASSNQGVLRDLGDTQYF
>TRBJ1-6|-|TRBV19|-
TGTGCCTCGCACCTAAGGACGGAGAATTCACCCCTCCACTTT
CASHLRTENSPLHF
>TRBJ2-2|TRBD1|TRBV5-1|-
TGCGCCAGCAGCTTGGGACAGGGGGCCGCCGGGGAGCTGTTTTTT
CASSLGQGAAGELFF
>TRBJ2-1|TRBD2|TRBV14|-
TGTGCCAGCTCCCAAATCGGGCGGGGGGCCGTCAATGAGCAGTTCTTC
CASSQIGRGAVNEQFF
>TRBJ1-5|-|TRBV7-9|-
TGTGCCAGCAGCCAGGACAGCAATCAGCCCCAGCATTTT
CASSQDSNQPQHF
>TRBJ2-2|-|TRBV7-2|-
TGTGCCAGCAGCCTTTCTAGCACCGGGGAGCTGTTTTTT
CASSLSSTGELFF
>TRBJ2-7|-|TRBV28|medium-sized
TGTGCCAGCATCCTAGGCAGAGGGGTTCGTTACGAGCAGTACTTC
CASILGRGVRYEQYF
>TRBJ1-1|-|TRBV5-4|-
TGTGCCAGCAGACTCGGACAGGAAGCTTTCTTT
CASRLGQEAFF
>TRBJ1-5|-|TRBV4-3|-
TGCGCCAGCAGCCAAGATGGATATAGCAATCAGCCCCAGCATTTT
CASSQDGYSNQPQHF
>TRBJ1-4|-|TRBV2|-
TGTGCCAGCAGTGAAGGTTCTTTATTTGCAACTAATGAAAAACTGTTTTTT
CASSEGSLFATNEKLFF
>TRBJ2-7|-|TRBV7-6|few
TGTGCCAGCAGCTTACTCGAGACCGGGAGCGGTTACGAGCAGTACTTC
CASSLLETGSGYEQYF
>TRBJ2-3|-|TRBV9|few
TGTGCCAGCAGCGTGCAGGGTGCTTGGGGAACAGATACGCAGTATTTT
CASSVQGAWGTDTQYF
>TRBJ1-2|-|TRBV2|few
TGTGCCACCCGGGGGCTCGGCTACACCTTC
CATRGLGYTF
>TRBJ1-2|-|TRBV18|-
TGTGCCAGCTCACCGGAGGCAGGGTTGGACTATGGCTACACCTTC
CASSPEAGLDYGYTF
>TRBJ2-3|TRBD2|TRBV7-6|-
TGTGCCAGCAGCCGTCTAGCGGGAGCAGGGGATACGCAGTATTTT
CASSRLAGAGDTQYF
>TRBJ1-5|TRBD1|TRBV5-6|few
TGTGCCAGCAGCTTGCAGGGGGCCAATCAGCCCCAGCATTTT
CASSLQGANQPQHF
>TRBJ2-5|TRBD2|TRBV9|-
TGTGCCAGCAGCATCATTGCTAGCGGAGGGCAAGAGACCCAGTACTTC
CASSIIASGGQETQYF
>TRBJ2-7|-|TRBV7-2|-
TGTGCCAGCAGCCAGTCGAGGACAACCTACGAGCAGTACTTC
CASSQSRTTYEQYF
>TRBJ2-5|TRBD2|TRBV25-1|-
TGTGCCAGCAGTGAAAGGGTCTTCGAGAGGCTAGCGGTGACCCAGTACTTC
CASSERVFERLAVTQYF
>TRBJ1-5|-|TRBV19|-
TGTGCCAGTAGTAAGGTATCGGGGAGCAATCAGCCCCAGCATTTT
CASSKVSGSNQPQHF
>TRBJ2-1|-|TRBV19|-
TGTGCCAGTAGGGGATACAATGAGCAGTTCTTC
CASRGYNEQFF
>TRBJ1-1|-|TRBV7-6|-
TGTGCCAGCAGCTTAGGAACTTTGGAGACTGAAGCTTTCTTT
CASSLGTLETEAFF
>TRBJ1-1|-|TRBV7-6|-
TGTGCCAGCAGCTTAGTTGAATTGGGGGCGGAAGCTTTCTTT
CASSLVELGAEAFF
>TRBJ1-5|-|TRBV29-1|-
TGCAGCGTCGCCGCCGGGGAGGGCCCCCAGCAGCCCCAGCATTTT
CSVAAGEGPQQPQHF
>TRBJ2-5|TRBD2|TRBV4-2|-
TGTGCCAGCAGCCAAGTTGCCCCGGGACTAACCCCGGAGACCCAGTACTTC
CASSQVAPGLTPETQYF
>TRBJ1-2|-|TRBV18|few
TGTGCCAGCTCACCACCGACAGAGAGTTATGGCTACACCTTC
CASSPPTESYGYTF
>TRBJ2-1|TRBD2|TRBV27|-
TGTGCCAGCAGCTCACCTAGCGGGGTGGGTATCGGTGAGCAGTTCTTC
CASSSPSGVGIGEQFF
>TRBJ1-2|TRBD1|TRBV11-2|-
TGTGCCAGCAGCGGCCGGACAGGGTCTGGCTACACCTTC
CASSGRTGSGYTF
>TRBJ1-5|-|TRBV6-6|-
TGTGCCAGCAACAGAAAGGGGAGTAGCAATCAGCCCCAGCATTTT
CASNRKGSSNQPQHF
>TRBJ1-2|TRBD1|TRBV6-5|few
TGTGCCAGCAGAAGACAGGGAAACTATGGCTACACCTTC
CASRRQGNYGYTF